This TCR beta chain was identified in a study of shared clonotypes between healthy human individuals (dated by TCRdb to 2018 to 2021). Regarding the research as a whole: The cohort included a few men and two women between 18 and 49 years of age. To estimate repertoire size and how much clonotype sharing occurs between individuals, the study deeply sequenced the blood TCR repertoires of about five healthy adults. Each donor's leukapheresis produced roughly between roughly 0.9 and 8.9 billion PBMCs. To increase sequencing depth and limit assay-specific biases, TCR repertoire library preparation and sequencing were carried out by different laboratories using diverse techniques. For each donor, CD4 naive and CD4 memory were each given three plates, CD8 naive was given two plates, and CD8 memory was given one plate. General findings and caveats noted by the study authors: Compared with non-shared clonotypes, clonotypes shared by all four sorted-subset donors had higher generation probabilities. Sampling was restricted to blood, and TCR repertoires in tissue are likely to differ from TCR repertoires in blood. Pairwise subsampling indicated that sequencing depth was expected to affect the degree of clonotype sharing among donors. Across several donors, 4.5% to 6.5% of naive CD4, more than 3% of naive CD8, under 2.5% of memory CD4, and 0.4% of memory CD8 clonotypes were shared. Naive subsets generally had larger estimated clonotype richness than memory subsets. Because the study included only a small number of donors, the genetic and exposure-history diversity represented was limited. Incomplete sequencing was indicated by rarefaction of sorted-subset datasets, despite the large sequencing depth.

Donors were healthy HIV-negative adults with no recently reported acute infections or vaccinations. All donors were Caucasian adults living in Nashville, Tennessee, USA. Magnetic negative selection was used to enrich CD4+ T cells, after which naive cells were positively selected on CD45RA and the negative fraction became the memory subset. After blood collection by leukapheresis, PBMCs were isolated using Ficoll-Histopaque density gradient centrifugation and then cryopreserved in the vapor phase of liquid nitrogen. Analytical flow cytometry was used to check the purity and quantity of every magnetically sorted T cell population. Genomic DNA was isolated from each sorted fraction and quantified by UV absorbance on a Nanodrop 2000c. V lost 3 bases and J lost 6 bases, and the count of bases not matched to a germline gene is 10. The germline V gene encodes CDR1 KGHSH and CDR2 LQKENI. From the cysteine up to the phenylalanine, the CDR3 has a length of 15 residues. The read is trimmed to its CDR3 DNA, 45 bases read in frame from base 1.

On this clone: The antigen this receptor binds is unknown. No much larger clone is present one base from it, and per-base qualities are unavailable.

TCR CDR3 regions were amplified from genomic DNA by multiplex PCR using the deep immunoSEQ assay. Genomic DNA extracted from each cell subset was distributed evenly over all wells of several immunoSEQ 96-well plates, and each plate served as one replicate. For sorted subsets, each replicate PCR was loaded with 200 to 250 ng genomic DNA, equivalent to about 30,000 T cell genomes. Purified libraries were measured with a Qubit 3.0 fluorometer, size-checked on a Bioanalyzer 2100, and measured again with the KAPA Library Quantification kit. Every immunoSEQ 96-well plate was sequenced on a dedicated single-read 150-cycle Illumina NextSeq 550 flow cell. As for the authors' bioinformatics: Because only junctional sequences without quality scores were contained in the immunoSEQ output, filtering matching that applied to full-length reads could not be performed. Sequences were annotated with PyIR, a Python wrapper for IgBLAST v1.9, and V/J genes and CDR3 were assigned using IMGT germline references. Reads were removed for weak V/J assignments (E-value above 1e-6), missing CDR3, stop codons, out-of-frame junctions, or ambiguous translated residues. V3J clonotypes were defined as sequences sharing an identical inferred V gene, J gene, and CDR3 amino acid sequence. To compute the percentage overlap between repertoires, the number of shared unique clonotypes was divided by the size of the smaller repertoire. Richness of each repertoire was evaluated using RTK rarefaction, the Chao1 estimator, and Recon v2.1 estimates of unobserved clonotypes. OLGA was used to compute generation probabilities for all TCRbeta clonotypes that the gDNA method yielded from a few donors. TCRdb carries this immuneACCESS record with in-frame sequences only. Its versions omit some clonotypes, under half of them owing to an unresolved V gene in the studies checked, with the rest unexplained. V, J and clone size were drawn from that table, and D and trimming were deduced from the DNA. The sample contains 2 million to 3 million clones, under 95% of them found a single time. Approximately 0.36% of the sample is taken by the ten largest.

The chain is made from TRBV18 and TRBJ1-2, with 7 middle bases fitting TRBD1. The receptor comes from a man aged 18-30 years in good health. Some clones in this sample may be carry-over from other donors' samples. Material for sequencing was naive CD4+ T cells from PBMCs. The cell subset or site label, read with the paper, signifies: CD45RA+ positively selected. This receptor has the CDR3 CASSPRQGDSDGYTF. The DNA sequence is given as TGTGCCAGCTCACCGCGACAGGGTGATTCCGATGGCTACACCTTC.